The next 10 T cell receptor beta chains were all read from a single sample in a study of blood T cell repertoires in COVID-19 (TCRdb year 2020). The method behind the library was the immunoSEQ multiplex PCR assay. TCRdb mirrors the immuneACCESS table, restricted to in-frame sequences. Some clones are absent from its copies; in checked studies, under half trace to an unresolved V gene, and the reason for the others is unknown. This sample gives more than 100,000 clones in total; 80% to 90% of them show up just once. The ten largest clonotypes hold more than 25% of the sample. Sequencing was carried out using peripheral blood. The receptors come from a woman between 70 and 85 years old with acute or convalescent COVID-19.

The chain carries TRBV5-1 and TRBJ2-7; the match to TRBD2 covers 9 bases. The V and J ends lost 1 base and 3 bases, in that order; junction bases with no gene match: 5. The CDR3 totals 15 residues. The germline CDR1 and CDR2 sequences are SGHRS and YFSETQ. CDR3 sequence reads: CASSLTAGGFYEQYF. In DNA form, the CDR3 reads TGCGCCAGCAGCTTGACAGCGGGGGGTTTCTACGAGCAGTACTTC.

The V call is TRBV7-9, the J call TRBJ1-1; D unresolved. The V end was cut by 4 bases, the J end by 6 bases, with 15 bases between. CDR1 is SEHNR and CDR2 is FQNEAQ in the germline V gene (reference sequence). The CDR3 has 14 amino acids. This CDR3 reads CASSSRGNMAEAFF. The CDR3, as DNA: TGTGCCAGCAGCTCCAGAGGGAATATGGCTGAAGCTTTCTTT.

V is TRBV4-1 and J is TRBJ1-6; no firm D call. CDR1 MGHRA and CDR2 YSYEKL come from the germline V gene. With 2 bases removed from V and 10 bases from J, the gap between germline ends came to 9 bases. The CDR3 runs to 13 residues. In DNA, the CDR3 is TGCGCCAGCAGCCAACCTGACGGGTCACCCCTCCACTTT. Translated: CASSQPDGSPLHF.

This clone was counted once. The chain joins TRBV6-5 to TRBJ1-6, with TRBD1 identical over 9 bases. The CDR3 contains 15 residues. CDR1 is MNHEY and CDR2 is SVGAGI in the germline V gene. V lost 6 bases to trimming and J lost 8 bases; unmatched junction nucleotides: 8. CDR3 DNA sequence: TGTGCCAGCAGCCAAACGGGACAGGGTTATTCACCCCTCCACTTT. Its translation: CASSQTGQGYSPLHF.

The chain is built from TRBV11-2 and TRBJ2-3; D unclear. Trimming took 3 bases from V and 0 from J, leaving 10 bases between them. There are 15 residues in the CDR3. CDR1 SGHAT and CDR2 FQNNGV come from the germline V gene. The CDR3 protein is CASSLTGVSTDTQYF. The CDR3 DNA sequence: TGTGCCAGCAGCTTGACCGGAGTTAGCACAGATACGCAGTATTTT.

This chain's CDR3 is CASSFGTSGAYEQYF. The DNA of the CDR3 is TGTGCCAGCAGTTTCGGGACTAGCGGGGCCTACGAGCAGTACTTC. This chain uses TRBV27 with TRBJ2-7, with 13 positions matching TRBD2. The germline V gene encodes CDR1 MNHEY and CDR2 SMNVEV (reference sequence). The ends lost 3 bases at V and 2 bases at J; junction bases unmatched: 1. The CDR3 has 15 amino acids.

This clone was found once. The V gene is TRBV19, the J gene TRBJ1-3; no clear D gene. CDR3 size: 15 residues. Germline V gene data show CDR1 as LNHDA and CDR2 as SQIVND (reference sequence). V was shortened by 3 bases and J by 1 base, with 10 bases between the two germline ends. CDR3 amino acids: CASSIQRSSGNTIYF. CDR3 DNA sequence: TGTGCCAGTAGTATCCAACGTAGTTCTGGAAACACCATATATTTT.

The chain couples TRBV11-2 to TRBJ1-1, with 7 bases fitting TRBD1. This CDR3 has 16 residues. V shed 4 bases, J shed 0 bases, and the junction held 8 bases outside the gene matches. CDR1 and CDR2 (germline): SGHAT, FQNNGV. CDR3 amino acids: CASSSRTGAMNTEAFF. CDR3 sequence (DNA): TGTGCCAGCAGCTCAAGGACAGGAGCCATGAACACTGAAGCTTTCTTT. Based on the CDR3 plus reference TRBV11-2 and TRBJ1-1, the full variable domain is EAGVAQSPRYKIIEKRQSVAFWCNPISGHATLYWYQQILGQGPKLLIQFQNNGVVDDSQLPKDRFSAERLKGVDSTLKIQPAKLEDSAVYLCASSSRTGAMNTEAFFGQGTRLTVV.

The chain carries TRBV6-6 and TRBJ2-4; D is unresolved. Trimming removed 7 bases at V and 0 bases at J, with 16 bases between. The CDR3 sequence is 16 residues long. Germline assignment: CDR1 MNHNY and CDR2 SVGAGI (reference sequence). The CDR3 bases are TGTGCCAGCACCCCACGGTTGGAGCTAGCCAAAAACATTCAGTACTTC. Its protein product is CASTPRLELAKNIQYF.

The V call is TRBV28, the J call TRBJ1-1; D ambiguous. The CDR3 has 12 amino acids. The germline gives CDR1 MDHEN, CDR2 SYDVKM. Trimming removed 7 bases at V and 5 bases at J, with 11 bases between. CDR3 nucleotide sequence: TGTGCCAGCACCCGGAGGAGGACTGAAGCTTTCTTT. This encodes CASTRRRTEAFF.